These 20 T cell receptor beta chains came from one sample sequenced in a study of shared clonotypes between healthy human individuals. Only CD45RO-negative cells positively selected for CCR7 counted as naive CD8 cells, so terminally differentiated effector memory CD45RA+ cells were excluded. Assay: immunoSEQ multiplex PCR; the TCRdb copy retains only in-frame clones and omits some. This table holds hundreds of thousands of clones, around 93% found once. Sequencing input: naive CD8+ T cells sorted from blood. The receptors derive from a man aged 25-45 years in good health.

This chain connects TRBV28 to TRBJ1-5; 7 bases fit TRBD1. The CDR3 consists of 17 residues. Losses at the gene ends were 6 bases for V and 3 bases for J; bases not matched to a gene: 14. Germline values: CDR1 MDHEN, CDR2 SYDVKM. The CDR3 DNA reads TGTGCCAGCAGAAATTCTCCGACCAGGGGGTACAATCAGCCCCAGCATTTT. Translated: CASRNSPTRGYNQPQHF.

V is TRBV9 and J is TRBJ1-1; TRBD1 agrees at 7 bases. Germline-derived CDR1 and CDR2 are SGDLS and YYNGEE. The CDR3 consists of 17 residues. V lost 4 bases to trimming and J lost 5 bases; unmatched junction nucleotides: 17. CDR3 DNA sequence: TGTGCCAGCAGCCCAGATTCTGGGGTCCCCAGGGGGACTGAAGCTTTCTTT. It codes for CASSPDSGVPRGTEAFF.

Turning to this clone: At one boundary the junction diverges from the germline segment, which might be a read error. The rearrangement uses TRBV7-9 and TRBJ2-7; D ambiguous. This CDR3 comprises 12 residues. Germline V gene lookup returns CDR1 SEHNR and CDR2 FQNEAQ (reference sequence). The CDR3 spells CASSLQSSEQYF. CDR3 coding DNA: TGTGCCAGCAGCTTACAGTCCTCCGAGCAGTACTTC.

CDR3 sequence: CSVVTGGYEQFF. In nucleotides, the CDR3 is TGCAGCGTTGTAACGGGAGGGTATGAGCAGTTCTTC. This chain joins TRBV29-1 and TRBJ2-1; 8 bases map to TRBD2. Losses at the gene ends were 4 bases for V and 8 bases for J; bases not matched to a gene: 4. CDR1 and CDR2 (germline): SQVTM, ANQGSEA. The CDR3 spans 12 residues.

The rearrangement joins TRBV7-9 to TRBJ2-5; D gene uncertain. From germline, CDR1 is SEHNR and CDR2 FQNEAQ (reference sequence). The V end was cut by 6 bases, the J end by 2 bases, with 10 bases between. CDR3 length equals 13 residues. The CDR3 sequence is CASRPIVQETQYF. The CDR3 DNA sequence: TGTGCCAGCAGACCTATTGTTCAAGAGACCCAGTACTTC.

This clone was found a few times. V and J are TRBV2 and TRBJ1-5; D remains ambiguous. Trimming left V 2 bases short and J 6 bases short, with 5 bases between. There are 12 residues in the CDR3. Germline V gene data show CDR1 as SNHLY and CDR2 as FYNNEI. This CDR3 reads CASSEWGQPQHF. CDR3 nucleotide sequence: TGTGCCAGCAGTGAATGGGGTCAGCCCCAGCATTTT.

The gene calls are TRBV7-3 and TRBJ2-2; 8 bases are a match to TRBD2. J was trimmed by 5 bases and V by 0 bases; bases with no gene match: 11. The CDR3 consists of 18 residues. Germline V gives CDR1 SGHTA, CDR2 FQGTGA. The DNA of the CDR3 is TGTGCCAGCAGCTTAACGTCGTGGGGACTAGGAGTTACCGGGGAGCTGTTTTTT. It specifies CASSLTSWGLGVTGELFF.

The V call is TRBV7-9, the J call TRBJ1-2; 7 bases map to TRBD1. Germline V gene lookup returns CDR1 SEHNR and CDR2 FQNEAQ (reference sequence). The J segment lost 0 bases and the V segment lost 5 bases, leaving 9 bases of the junction unmatched. This CDR3 is 16 amino acids long. The CDR3 nucleotides read TGTGCCAGCAGCACCGACAGGGACTTTTCTAACTATGGCTACACCTTC. The encoded protein is CASSTDRDFSNYGYTF.

V and J are TRBV18 and TRBJ1-2; D remains ambiguous. Trimming took 8 bases from V and 4 from J, leaving 23 bases between them. Germline V lookup: CDR1 KGHSH, CDR2 LQKENI. The CDR3 has 16 amino acids. CDR3 sequence: CASVTDGYPSSYGYTF. CDR3 nucleotides: TGTGCCAGCGTCACCGATGGATACCCGTCCAGCTATGGCTACACCTTC.

Of note for this clone: Within the sample, other DNA sequences also encode this same CDR3. The V and J genes are TRBV27 and TRBJ1-1; D gene ambiguous. Germline CDR1 is MNHEY and CDR2 is SMNVEV (reference sequence). The CDR3 extends over 13 amino acids. Between the trimmed V and J ends, which lost 5 bases and 0 bases, there was a span of 7 bases. This CDR3 reads CASSLRLNTEAFF. DNA for the CDR3: TGTGCCAGCAGTCTTCGGTTGAACACTGAAGCTTTCTTT.

The CDR3 DNA follows: TGTGCCAGCAGCCGAAATGAGAACACTGAAGCTTTCTTT. Translated: CASSRNENTEAFF. The chain couples TRBV7-9 to TRBJ1-1; D gene ambiguous. The CDR3 extends over 13 amino acids. Germline V gene lookup returns CDR1 SEHNR and CDR2 FQNEAQ (reference sequence). Trimming cost V 5 bases and J 1 base, with 8 bases left between them.

CDR3 in DNA: TGTGCCAGTAGTATAACTAGCTCCTACGAGCAGTACTTC. This gives the protein CASSITSSYEQYF. This chain uses TRBV19 with TRBJ2-7, with D tentatively TRBD2 (5 bases). The CDR3 loop spans 13 amino acids. Looked up from germline, CDR1 is LNHDA and CDR2 is SQIVND (reference sequence). V lost 2 bases and J 0 bases, leaving 5 bases between the germline ends. The complete variable domain, with remaining parts taken from reference TRBV19 and TRBJ2-7, reads DGGITQSPKYLFRKEGQNVTLSCEQNLNHDAMYWYRQDPGQGLRLIYYSQIVNDFQKGDIAEGYSVSREKKESFPLTVTSAQKNPTAFYLCASSITSSYEQYFGPGTRLTVT.

The rearrangement uses TRBV11-2 and TRBJ1-4; D remains unclear. Trimming took off 2 bases at V and 2 bases at J, with 15 bases between the two ends. The CDR3 contains 17 residues. Germline CDR1 is SGHAT and CDR2 is FQNNGV. CDR3 region: CASSLSYLQGTNEKLFF. The CDR3 nucleotides are TGTGCCAGCAGCTTAAGTTACTTACAAGGGACTAATGAAAAACTGTTTTTT.

This chain uses TRBV2 with TRBJ1-1; D unresolved. V gave up 6 bases and J gave up 6 bases, with 8 bases separating them. The CDR3 has 11 amino acids. Germline CDR1 SNHLY, CDR2 FYNNEI. The CDR3 DNA reads as TGTGCCAGCAGCCTCGGCTCTGAAGCTTTCTTT. Translated: CASSLGSEAFF.

As to this clone: The sample holds other DNA sequences that translate to the same CDR3. The J gene is TRBJ2-1, the V gene TRBV29-1, with D possibly being TRBD2 (6 bases). The CDR3 is 15 amino acids. Per germline, CDR1 SQVTM and CDR2 ANQGSEA. Trimming removed 3 bases from V and 1 base from J, with 13 bases in between. The CDR3 DNA reads as TGCAGCGTTGATGGGGCGGGATCTTCCTACAATGAGCAGTTCTTC. Translation gives CSVDGAGSSYNEQFF.

The sample holds one count of this clone. The chain has TRBV4-1 and TRBJ2-7, with 14 bases matching TRBD2. The V and J ends lost 4 bases and 3 bases, in that order; junction bases with no gene match: 2. Germline V lookup: CDR1 MGHRA, CDR2 YSYEKL. The CDR3 totals 15 residues. The CDR3 is CASSRGTSGSYEQYF. The CDR3 DNA sequence: TGCGCCAGCAGCCGGGGGACTAGCGGGAGCTACGAGCAGTACTTC.

This rearrangement joins TRBV28 to TRBJ2-6, with 8 bases fitting TRBD1. Germline assignment: CDR1 MDHEN and CDR2 SYDVKM. The CDR3 has 18 amino acids. The ends lost 5 bases at V and 4 bases at J; junction bases unmatched: 13. The CDR3 sequence: CASSPLLQGAKGANVLTF. The CDR3 nucleotides are TGTGCCAGCAGTCCGCTACTTCAGGGGGCGAAAGGGGCCAACGTCCTGACTTTC.

This chain uses TRBV5-6 with TRBJ1-5, with a weak D call TRBD1 (6 bases). Germline CDR1 SGHDT, CDR2 YYEEEE. The CDR3 totals 13 residues. Between the trimmed V and J ends, which lost 0 bases and 9 bases, there was a span of 10 bases. CDR3 coding DNA: TGTGCCAGCAGCTTGGGCGGGGGGCGGCCCCAGCATTTT. Amino acid sequence: CASSLGGGRPQHF.

The rearrangement joins TRBV10-2 to TRBJ2-2; 9 bases are shared with TRBD2. The CDR3 has 15 residues. Per germline, CDR1 WSHSY and CDR2 SAAADI. Germline trimming cut 2 bases from V and 7 bases from J; bases unmatched to any gene: 5. The CDR3 here is CASSEIAGDYGELFF. Here the CDR3 DNA reads TGCGCCAGCAGTGAGATAGCGGGAGATTACGGGGAGCTGTTTTTT.

V usage is TRBV29-1 and J usage is TRBJ1-1, with TRBD1 as a possible D gene (5 bases). Trimming pared 6 bases from V and 4 bases from J, leaving 15 bases between. Germline V gene sequence: CDR1 SQVTM, CDR2 ANQGSEA. This CDR3 contains 13 residues. The CDR3, as DNA: TGCAGCGTAGACCCAGGGCGGGGCACTGAAGCTTTCTTT. Amino acid sequence: CSVDPGRGTEAFF. The full variable domain, with the rest looked up from reference TRBV29-1 and TRBJ1-1, is SAVISQKPSRDICQRGTSLTIQCQVDSQVTMMFWYRQQPGQSLTLIATANQGSEATYESGFVIDKFPISRPNLTFSTLTVSNMSPEDSSIYLCSVDPGRGTEAFFGQGTRLTVV.